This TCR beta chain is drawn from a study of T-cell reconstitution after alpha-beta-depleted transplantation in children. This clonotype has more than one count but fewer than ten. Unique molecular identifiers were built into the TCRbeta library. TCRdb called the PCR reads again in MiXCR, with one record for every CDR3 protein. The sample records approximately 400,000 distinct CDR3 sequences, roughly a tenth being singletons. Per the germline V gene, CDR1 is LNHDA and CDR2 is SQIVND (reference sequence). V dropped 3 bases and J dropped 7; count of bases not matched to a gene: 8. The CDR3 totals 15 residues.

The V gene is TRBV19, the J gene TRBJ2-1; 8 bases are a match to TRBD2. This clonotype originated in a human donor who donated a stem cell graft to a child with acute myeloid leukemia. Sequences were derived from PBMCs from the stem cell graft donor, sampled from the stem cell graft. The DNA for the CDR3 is TGTGCCAGTAGTATTCGGAGCGGGAGTAGGAATGAGCAGTTCTTC. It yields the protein CASSIRSGSRNEQFF.